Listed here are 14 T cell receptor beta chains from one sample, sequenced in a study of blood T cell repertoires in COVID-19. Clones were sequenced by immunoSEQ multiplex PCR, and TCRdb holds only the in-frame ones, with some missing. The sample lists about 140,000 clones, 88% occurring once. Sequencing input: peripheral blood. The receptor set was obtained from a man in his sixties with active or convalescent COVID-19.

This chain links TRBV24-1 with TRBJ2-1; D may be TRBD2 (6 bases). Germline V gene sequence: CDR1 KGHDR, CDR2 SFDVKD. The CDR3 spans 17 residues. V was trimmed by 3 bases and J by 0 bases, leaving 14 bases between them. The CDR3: CATSDGGTASSYNEQFF. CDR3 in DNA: TGTGCCACCAGTGATGGCGGGACGGCAAGCTCCTACAATGAGCAGTTCTTC.

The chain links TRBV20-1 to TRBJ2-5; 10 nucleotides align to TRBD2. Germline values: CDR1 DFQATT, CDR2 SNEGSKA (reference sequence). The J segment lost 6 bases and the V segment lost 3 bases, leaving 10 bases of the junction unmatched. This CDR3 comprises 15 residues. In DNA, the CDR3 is TGCAGTGCTAGTGGCGGTCAGCGGGAGGGGAAGACCCAGTACTTC. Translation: CSASGGQREGKTQYF.

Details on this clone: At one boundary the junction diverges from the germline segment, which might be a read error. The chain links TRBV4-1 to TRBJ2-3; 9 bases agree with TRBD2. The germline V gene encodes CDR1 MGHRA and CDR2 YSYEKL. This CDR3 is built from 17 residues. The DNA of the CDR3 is TGCGCCAGCAGACAAGGGGGTCTAGCGGGGTTCACAGATACGCAGTATTTT. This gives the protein CASRQGGLAGFTDTQYF.

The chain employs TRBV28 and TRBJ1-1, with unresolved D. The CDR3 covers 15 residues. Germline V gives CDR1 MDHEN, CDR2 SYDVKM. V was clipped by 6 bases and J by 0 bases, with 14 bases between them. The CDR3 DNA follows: TGTGCCAGCAGAACGGGTTGGATACTGAACACTGAAGCTTTCTTT. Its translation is CASRTGWILNTEAFF.

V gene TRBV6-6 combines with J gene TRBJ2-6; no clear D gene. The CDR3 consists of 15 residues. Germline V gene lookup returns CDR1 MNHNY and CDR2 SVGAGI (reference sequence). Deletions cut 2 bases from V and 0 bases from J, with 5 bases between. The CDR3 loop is CASSYGGSGANVLTF. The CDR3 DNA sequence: TGTGCCAGCAGTTACGGCGGCTCTGGGGCCAACGTCCTGACTTTC.

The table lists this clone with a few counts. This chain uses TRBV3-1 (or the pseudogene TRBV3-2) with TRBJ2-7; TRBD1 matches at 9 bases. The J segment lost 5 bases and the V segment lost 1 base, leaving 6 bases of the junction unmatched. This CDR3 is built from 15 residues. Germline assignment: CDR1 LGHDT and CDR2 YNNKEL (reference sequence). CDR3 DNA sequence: TGTGCCAGCAGCCAAGGGTCGGGGACAGGGAACGAGCAGTACTTC. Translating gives CASSQGSGTGNEQYF.

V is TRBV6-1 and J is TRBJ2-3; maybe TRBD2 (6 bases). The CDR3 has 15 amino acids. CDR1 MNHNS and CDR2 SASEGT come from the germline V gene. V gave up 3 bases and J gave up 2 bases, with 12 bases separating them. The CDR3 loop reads CASSERGPPTDTQYF. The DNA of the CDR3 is TGTGCCAGCAGTGAGCGGGGTCCACCCACAGATACGCAGTATTTT.

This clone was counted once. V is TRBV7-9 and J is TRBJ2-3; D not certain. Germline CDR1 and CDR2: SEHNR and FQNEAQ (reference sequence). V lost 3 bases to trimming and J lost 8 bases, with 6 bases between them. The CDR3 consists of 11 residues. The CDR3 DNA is TGTGCCAGCAGCTTCCCCGGTACGCAGTATTTT. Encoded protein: CASSFPGTQYF.

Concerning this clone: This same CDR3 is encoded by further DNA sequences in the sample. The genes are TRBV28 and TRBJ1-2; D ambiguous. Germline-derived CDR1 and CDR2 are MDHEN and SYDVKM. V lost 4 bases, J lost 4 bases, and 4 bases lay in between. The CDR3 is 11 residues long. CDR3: CASSSGYGYTF. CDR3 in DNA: TGTGCCAGCAGTTCCGGCTATGGCTACACCTTC.

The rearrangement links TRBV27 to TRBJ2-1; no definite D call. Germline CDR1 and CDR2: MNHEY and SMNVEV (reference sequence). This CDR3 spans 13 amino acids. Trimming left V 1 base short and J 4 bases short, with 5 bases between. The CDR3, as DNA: TGTGCCAGCAGTTTATACGGTTACAATGAGCAGTTCTTC. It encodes CASSLYGYNEQFF.

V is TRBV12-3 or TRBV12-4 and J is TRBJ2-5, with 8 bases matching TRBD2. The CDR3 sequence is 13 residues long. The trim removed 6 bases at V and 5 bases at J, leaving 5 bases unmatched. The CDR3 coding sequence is TGTGCCAGCAGGGCTTCGGGAGGGGAGACCCAGTACTTC. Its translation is CASRASGGETQYF.

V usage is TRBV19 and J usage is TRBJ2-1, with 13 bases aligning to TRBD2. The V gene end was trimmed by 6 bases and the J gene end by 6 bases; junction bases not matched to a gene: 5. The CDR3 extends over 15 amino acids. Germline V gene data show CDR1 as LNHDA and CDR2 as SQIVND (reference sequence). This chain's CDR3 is CASSPGTSGINEQFF. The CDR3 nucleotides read TGTGCCAGTAGCCCCGGGACTAGCGGGATCAATGAGCAGTTCTTC.

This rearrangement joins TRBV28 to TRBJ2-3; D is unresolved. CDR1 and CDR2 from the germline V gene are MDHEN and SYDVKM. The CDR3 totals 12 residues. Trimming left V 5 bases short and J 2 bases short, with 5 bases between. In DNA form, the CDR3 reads TGTGCCAGCAGTCCCTCCACAGATACGCAGTATTTT. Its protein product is CASSPSTDTQYF.

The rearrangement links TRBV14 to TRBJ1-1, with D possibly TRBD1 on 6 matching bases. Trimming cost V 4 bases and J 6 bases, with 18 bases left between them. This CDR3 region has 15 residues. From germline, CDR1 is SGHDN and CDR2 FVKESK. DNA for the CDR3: TGTGCCAGCAGCCCTCACGGGACAATGAGCTCTGAAGCTTTCTTT. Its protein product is CASSPHGTMSSEAFF.